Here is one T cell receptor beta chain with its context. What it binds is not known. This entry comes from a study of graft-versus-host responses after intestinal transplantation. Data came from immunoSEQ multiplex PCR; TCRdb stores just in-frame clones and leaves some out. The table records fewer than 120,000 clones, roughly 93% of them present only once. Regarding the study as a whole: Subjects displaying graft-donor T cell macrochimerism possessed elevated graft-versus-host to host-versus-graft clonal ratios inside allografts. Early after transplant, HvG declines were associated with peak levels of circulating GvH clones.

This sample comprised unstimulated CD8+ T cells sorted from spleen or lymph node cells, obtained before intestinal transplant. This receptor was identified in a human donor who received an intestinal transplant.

CDR3 nucleotide sequence: TGTGCCAGCAGTTTATCGATTGGGGCGGAGGGGGGGAAGTACAATGAGCAGTTCTTC. It is translated as CASSLSIGAEGGKYNEQFF. The chain carries TRBV27 and TRBJ2-1, with a tentative D call TRBD2 (7 bases). Trimming took 0 bases from V and 4 from J, leaving 22 bases between them. The germline V gene has CDR1 MNHEY and CDR2 SMNVEV (reference sequence). The CDR3 sequence is 19 residues long.